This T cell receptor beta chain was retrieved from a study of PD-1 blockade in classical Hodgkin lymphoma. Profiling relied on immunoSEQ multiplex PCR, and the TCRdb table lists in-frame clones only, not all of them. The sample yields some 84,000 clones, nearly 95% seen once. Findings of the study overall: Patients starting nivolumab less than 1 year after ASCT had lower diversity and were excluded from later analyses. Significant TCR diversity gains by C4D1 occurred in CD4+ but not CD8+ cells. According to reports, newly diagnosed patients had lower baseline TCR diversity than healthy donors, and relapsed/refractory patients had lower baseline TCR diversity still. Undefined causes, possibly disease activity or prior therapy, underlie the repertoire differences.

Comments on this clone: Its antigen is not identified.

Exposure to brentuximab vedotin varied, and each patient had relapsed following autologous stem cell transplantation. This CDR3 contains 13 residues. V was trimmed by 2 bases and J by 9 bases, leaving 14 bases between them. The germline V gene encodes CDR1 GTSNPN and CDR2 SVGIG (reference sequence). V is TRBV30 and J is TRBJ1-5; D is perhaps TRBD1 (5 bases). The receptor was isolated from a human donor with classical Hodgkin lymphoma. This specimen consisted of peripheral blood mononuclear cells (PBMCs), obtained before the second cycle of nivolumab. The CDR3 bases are TGTGCCTGGAGTAGGGAGGGGAAGGGGCCCCAGCATTTT. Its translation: CAWSREGKGPQHF.